This T cell receptor (beta chain) was identified in a study of cytomegalovirus exposure and HLA in healthy donors. The CDR3 has 13 residues. Trimming left V 2 bases short and J 9 bases short, with 11 bases between. The V gene's germline CDR1 is SGHVS and CDR2 FQNEAQ. Findings of the study overall: Rarity characterized most TCR sequences, yet some public TCRs appeared in many donors.

Repertoires were generated with immunoSEQ multiplex PCR, while TCRdb's copy carries only in-frame clones and drops some. This repertoire shows around 220,000 clones, almost 90% found once; its top ten account for just under 3%. With respect to this clone: Its antigen is undetermined.

The donors were in the roughly 130-subject validation cohort, distinct from the roughly 670-subject first cohort. The chain carries TRBV7-8 and TRBJ2-1; D is uncertain. This receptor was taken from a woman in her late teens or twenties in good health and CMV-seronegative. Sequenced sample: PBMCs. This chain's CDR3 is CASSLRQDGEQFF. The CDR3 region has the DNA TGTGCCAGCAGCTTAAGGCAGGATGGTGAGCAGTTCTTC. Looking up the rest from reference TRBV7-8 and TRBJ2-1 gives the full variable domain: GAGVSQSPRYKVAKRGQDVALRCDPISGHVSLFWYQQALGQGPEFLTYFQNEAQLDKSGLPSDRFFAERPEGSVSTLKIQRTQQEDSAVYLCASSLRQDGEQFFGPGTRLTVL.